This TCR beta chain was identified in a study of blood T cells in healthy people across ages. For this clonotype: Its specificity is not known.

Trimming cost V 4 bases and J 2 bases, with 8 bases left between them. The length of the CDR3 is 15 residues. Germline loops: CDR1 KGHDR, CDR2 SFDVKD. A sample-barcoded 5' primer and a J-beta primer mix were used in a second PCR of roughly 6 to 12 cycles. Researchers report that a template-switch adaptor with 12 random nucleotides tagged each cDNA molecule. TCRdb re-called the 5' RACE reads through MiXCR, storing one row per CDR3 protein. The profile shows some 900,000 distinct CDR3 sequences, 29% of them singletons. Study-level points and caveats: With donor CMV status unknown, expanded clonotype changes were possibly confounded. Fewer expanded clones and more diversity marked long-lived versus aged donors.

Material for sequencing was blood. The chain uses TRBV24-1 and TRBJ2-6; tentatively, D is TRBD1 or TRBD2 (5 bases each). The TCR originated in an elderly woman in good health. CDR3 in DNA: TGTGCCACCAGTGAGGGGACCGCTGGGGCCAACGTCCTGACTTTC. Its translation: CATSEGTAGANVLTF.